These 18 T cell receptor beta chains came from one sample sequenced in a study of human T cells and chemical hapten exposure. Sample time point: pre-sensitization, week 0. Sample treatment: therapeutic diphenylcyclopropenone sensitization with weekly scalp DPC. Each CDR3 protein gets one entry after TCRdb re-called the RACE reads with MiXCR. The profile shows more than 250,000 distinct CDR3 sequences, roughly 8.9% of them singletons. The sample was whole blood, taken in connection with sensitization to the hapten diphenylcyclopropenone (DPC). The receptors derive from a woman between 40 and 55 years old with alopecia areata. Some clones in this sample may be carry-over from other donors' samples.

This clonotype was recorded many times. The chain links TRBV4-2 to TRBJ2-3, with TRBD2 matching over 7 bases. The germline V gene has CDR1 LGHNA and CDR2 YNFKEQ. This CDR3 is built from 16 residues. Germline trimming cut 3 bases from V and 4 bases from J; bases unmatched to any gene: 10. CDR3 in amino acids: CASSQGIRLAADTQYF. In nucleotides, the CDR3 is TGTGCCAGCAGCCAGGGCATTCGACTAGCCGCAGATACGCAGTATTTT.

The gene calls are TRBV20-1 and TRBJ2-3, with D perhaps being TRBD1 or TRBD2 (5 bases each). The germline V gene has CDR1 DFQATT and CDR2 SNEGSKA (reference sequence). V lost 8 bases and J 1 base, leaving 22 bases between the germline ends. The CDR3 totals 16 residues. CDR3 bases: TGCAGTTCATTTCCGGGCCCGGGACCGCGCACAGATACGCAGTATTTT. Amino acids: CSSFPGPGPRTDTQYF.

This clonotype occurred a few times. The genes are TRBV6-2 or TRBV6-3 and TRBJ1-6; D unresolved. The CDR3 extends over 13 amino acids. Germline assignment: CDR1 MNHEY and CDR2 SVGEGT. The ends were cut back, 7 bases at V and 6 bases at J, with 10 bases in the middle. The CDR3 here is CASNFRSNSPLHF. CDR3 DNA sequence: TGTGCCAGCAACTTCCGGAGTAATTCACCCCTCCACTTT.

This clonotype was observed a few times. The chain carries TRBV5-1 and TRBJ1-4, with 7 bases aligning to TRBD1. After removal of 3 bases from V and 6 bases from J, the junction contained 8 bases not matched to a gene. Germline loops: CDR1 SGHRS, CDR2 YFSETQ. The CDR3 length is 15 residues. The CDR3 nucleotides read TGCGCCAGCAGCTCGCAGGGGGAGGACCATGAAAAACTGTTTTTT. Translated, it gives CASSSQGEDHEKLFF.

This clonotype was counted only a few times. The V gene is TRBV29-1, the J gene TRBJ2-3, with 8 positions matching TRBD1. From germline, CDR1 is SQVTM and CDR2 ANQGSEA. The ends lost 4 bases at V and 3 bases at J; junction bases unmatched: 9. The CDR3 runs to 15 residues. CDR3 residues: CSVAENGQGTDTQYF. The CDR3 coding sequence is TGCAGCGTTGCGGAGAACGGACAGGGTACAGATACGCAGTATTTT.

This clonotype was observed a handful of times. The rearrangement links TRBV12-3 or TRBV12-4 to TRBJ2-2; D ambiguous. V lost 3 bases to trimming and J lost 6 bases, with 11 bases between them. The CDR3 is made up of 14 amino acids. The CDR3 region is CASSLPQNAGELFF. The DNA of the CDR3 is TGTGCCAGCAGTTTGCCCCAGAATGCCGGGGAGCTGTTTTTT.

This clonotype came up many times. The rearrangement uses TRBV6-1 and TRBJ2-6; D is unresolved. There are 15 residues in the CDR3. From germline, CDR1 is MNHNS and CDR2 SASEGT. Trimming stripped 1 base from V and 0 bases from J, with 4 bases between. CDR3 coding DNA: TGTGCCAGCAGTGAAGACAGCTCTGGGGCCAACGTCCTGACTTTC. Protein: CASSEDSSGANVLTF.

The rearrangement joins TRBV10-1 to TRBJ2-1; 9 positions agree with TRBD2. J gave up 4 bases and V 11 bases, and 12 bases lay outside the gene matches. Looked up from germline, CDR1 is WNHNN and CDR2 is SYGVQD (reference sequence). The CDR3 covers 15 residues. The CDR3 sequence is CAQTSTSGQYNEQFF. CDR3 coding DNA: TGCGCCCAGACCTCGACTAGCGGCCAATACAATGAGCAGTTCTTC.

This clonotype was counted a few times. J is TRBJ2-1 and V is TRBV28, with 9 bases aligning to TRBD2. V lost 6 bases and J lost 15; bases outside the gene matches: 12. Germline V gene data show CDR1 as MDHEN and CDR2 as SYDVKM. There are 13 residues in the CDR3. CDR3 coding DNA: TGTGCCAGCAGCGATAGCGGGAGCTATATGAGGTTCTTC. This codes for CASSDSGSYMRFF.

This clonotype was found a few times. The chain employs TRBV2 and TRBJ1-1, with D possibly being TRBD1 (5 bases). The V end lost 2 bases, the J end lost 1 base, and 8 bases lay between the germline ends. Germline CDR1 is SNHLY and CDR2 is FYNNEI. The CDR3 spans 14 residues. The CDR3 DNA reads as TGTGCCAGCAGTGAATGGGGGACGAACACTGAAGCTTTCTTT. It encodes CASSEWGTNTEAFF.

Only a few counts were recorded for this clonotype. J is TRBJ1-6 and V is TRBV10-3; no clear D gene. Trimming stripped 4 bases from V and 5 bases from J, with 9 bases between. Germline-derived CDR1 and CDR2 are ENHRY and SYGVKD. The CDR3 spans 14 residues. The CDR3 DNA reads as TGTGCCATCAGTGGACACGGTGATAATTCACCCCTCCACTTT. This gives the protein CAISGHGDNSPLHF.

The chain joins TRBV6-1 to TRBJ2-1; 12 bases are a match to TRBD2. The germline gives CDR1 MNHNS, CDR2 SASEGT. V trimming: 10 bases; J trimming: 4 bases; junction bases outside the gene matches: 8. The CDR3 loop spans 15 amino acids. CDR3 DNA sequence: TGTGCCACTACACTACTAGCGGGAGGATACAATGAGCAGTTCTTC. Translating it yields CATTLLAGGYNEQFF.

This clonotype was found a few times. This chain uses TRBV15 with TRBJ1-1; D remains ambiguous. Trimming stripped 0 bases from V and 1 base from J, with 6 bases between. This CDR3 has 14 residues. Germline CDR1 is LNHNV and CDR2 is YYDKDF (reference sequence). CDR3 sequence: CATSRDWQNTEAFF. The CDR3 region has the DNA TGTGCCACCAGCAGAGATTGGCAGAACACTGAAGCTTTCTTT.

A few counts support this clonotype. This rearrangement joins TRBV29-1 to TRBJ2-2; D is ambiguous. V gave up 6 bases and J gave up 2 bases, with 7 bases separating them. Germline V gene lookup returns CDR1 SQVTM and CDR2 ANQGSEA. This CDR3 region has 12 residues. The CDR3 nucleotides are TGCAGCGTATCAAAAAACACCGGGGAGCTGTTTTTT. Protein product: CSVSKNTGELFF.

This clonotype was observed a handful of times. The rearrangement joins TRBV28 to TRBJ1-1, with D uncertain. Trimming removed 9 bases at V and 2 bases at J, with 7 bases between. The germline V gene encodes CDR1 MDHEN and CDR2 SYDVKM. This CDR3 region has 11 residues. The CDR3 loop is CASSINTEAFF. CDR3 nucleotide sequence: TGTGCCAGTTCAATCAACACTGAAGCTTTCTTT.

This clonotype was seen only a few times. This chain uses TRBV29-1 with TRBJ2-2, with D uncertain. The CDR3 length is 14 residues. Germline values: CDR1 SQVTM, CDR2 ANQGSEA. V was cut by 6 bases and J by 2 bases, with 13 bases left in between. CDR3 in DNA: TGCAGCGTATTAGGGCAACTTAACACCGGGGAGCTGTTTTTT. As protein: CSVLGQLNTGELFF.

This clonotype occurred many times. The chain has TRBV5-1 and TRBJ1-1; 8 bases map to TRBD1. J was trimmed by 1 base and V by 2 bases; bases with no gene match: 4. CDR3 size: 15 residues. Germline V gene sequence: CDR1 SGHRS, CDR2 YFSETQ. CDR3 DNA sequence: TGCGCCAGCAGCTTCCAGGGGGCTCGGAACACTGAAGCTTTCTTT. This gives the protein CASSFQGARNTEAFF. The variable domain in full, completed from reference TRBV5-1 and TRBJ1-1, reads KAGVTQTPRYLIKTRGQQVTLSCSPISGHRSVSWYQQTPGQGLQFLFEYFSETQRNKGNFPGRFSGRQFSNSRSEMNVSTLELGDSALYLCASSFQGARNTEAFFGQGTRLTVV.

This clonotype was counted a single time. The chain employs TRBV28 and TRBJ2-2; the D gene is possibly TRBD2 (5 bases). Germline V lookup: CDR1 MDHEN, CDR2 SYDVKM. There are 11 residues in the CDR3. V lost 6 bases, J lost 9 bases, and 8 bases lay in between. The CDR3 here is CASRRARELFF. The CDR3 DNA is TGTGCCAGCAGGAGGGCCCGGGAGCTGTTTTTT.